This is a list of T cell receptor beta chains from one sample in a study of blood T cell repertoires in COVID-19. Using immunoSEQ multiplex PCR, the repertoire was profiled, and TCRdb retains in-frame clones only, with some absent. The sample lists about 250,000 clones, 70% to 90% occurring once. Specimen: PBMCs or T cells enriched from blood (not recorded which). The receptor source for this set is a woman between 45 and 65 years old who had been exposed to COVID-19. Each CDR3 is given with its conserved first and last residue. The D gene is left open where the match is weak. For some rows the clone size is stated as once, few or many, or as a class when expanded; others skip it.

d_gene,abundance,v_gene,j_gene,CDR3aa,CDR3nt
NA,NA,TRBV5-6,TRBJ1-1,CASSLTIQLRGAFF,TGTGCCAGCAGCTTGACCATACAGCTTAGGGGGGCTTTCTTT
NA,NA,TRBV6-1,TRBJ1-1,CASSEVGGGWSTEAFF,TGTGCCAGCAGTGAAGTCGGTGGGGGCTGGAGCACTGAAGCTTTCTTT
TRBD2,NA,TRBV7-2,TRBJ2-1,CASSPSWGGGAGEQFF,TGTGCCAGCAGCCCGTCCTGGGGCGGGGGGGCCGGAGAGCAGTTCTTC
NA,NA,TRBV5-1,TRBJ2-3,CASSLVGGPSTDTQYF,TGCGCCAGCAGCTTGGTAGGCGGGCCTAGCACAGATACGCAGTATTTT
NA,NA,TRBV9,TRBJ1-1,CASSVARDSRGEAFF,TGTGCCAGCAGCGTAGCCCGGGACTCCCGGGGGGAAGCTTTCTTT
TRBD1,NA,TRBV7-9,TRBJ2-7,CASSLVTGTGEIGSEQYF,TGTGCCAGCAGCTTAGTTACCGGGACAGGGGAAATAGGCAGCGAGCAGTACTTC
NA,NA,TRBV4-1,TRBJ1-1,CASSQDLGRGGTEAFF,TGCGCCAGCAGCCAAGATCTAGGCAGGGGCGGCACTGAAGCTTTCTTT
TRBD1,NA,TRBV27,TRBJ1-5,CASSLQQGANQPQHF,TGTGCCAGCAGTTTACAACAGGGGGCAAATCAGCCCCAGCATTTT
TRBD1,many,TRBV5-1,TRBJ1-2,CASSLIGQGYGYTF,TGCGCCAGCAGCTTGATAGGACAGGGTTATGGCTACACCTTC
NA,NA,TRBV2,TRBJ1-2,CASSVLAGGYTF,TGTGCCAGCAGTGTTTTGGCGGGCGGCTACACCTTC
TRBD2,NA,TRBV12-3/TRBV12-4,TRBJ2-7,CASSLGEGEQYF,TGTGCCAGCAGTTTGGGGGAGGGCGAGCAGTACTTC
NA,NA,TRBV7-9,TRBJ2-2,CASSLEQLNTGELFF,TGTGCCAGCAGCTTAGAACAGCTGAACACCGGGGAGCTGTTTTTT
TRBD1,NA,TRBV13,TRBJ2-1,CASSRRRQGYNEQFF,TGTGCCAGCAGCCGGCGAAGACAGGGATACAATGAGCAGTTCTTC
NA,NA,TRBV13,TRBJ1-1,CASSLRGLGGNTEAFF,TGTGCCAGCAGCCTTAGAGGTCTGGGGGGGAACACTGAAGCTTTCTTT
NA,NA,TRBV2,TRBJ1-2,CASTASAGYGYTF,TGTGCCAGCACCGCCAGTGCTGGCTATGGCTACACCTTC
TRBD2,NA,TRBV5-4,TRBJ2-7,CASSPRGGTYEQYF,TGTGCCAGCAGCCCCCGGGGGGGCACCTACGAGCAGTACTTC
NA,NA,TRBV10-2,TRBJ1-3,CASSVQGRIGNTIYF,TGCGCCAGCAGCGTACAGGGAAGGATTGGAAACACCATATATTTT
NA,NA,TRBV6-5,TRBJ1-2,CASSTRDSYGYTF,TGTGCCAGCAGTACCAGGGACTCCTATGGCTACACCTTC
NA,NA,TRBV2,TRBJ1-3,CASSESGQGRNTIYF,TGTGCCAGCAGTGAATCGGGGCAGGGGAGAAACACCATATATTTT
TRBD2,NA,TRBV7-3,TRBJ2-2,CASSPRLAANTGELFF,TGTGCCAGCAGCCCCCGACTAGCGGCTAACACCGGGGAGCTGTTTTTT
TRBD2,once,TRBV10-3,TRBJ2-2,CAISESGTSGALSGELFF,TGTGCCATCAGTGAGTCGGGGACTAGCGGGGCCCTCAGCGGGGAGCTGTTTTTT
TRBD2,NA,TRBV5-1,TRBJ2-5,CASSPGGGRAETQYF,TGCGCCAGCAGCCCGGGGGGGGGACGGGCAGAGACCCAGTACTTC
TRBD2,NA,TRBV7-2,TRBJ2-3,CASSLAPSGGTDTQYF,TGTGCCAGCAGCTTAGCACCTAGCGGGGGCACAGATACGCAGTATTTT
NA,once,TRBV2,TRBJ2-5,CASREGGSGTQYF,TGTGCCAGCAGGGAGGGGGGGTCTGGGACCCAGTACTTC
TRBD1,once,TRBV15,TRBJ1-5,CATSGNPTGGNGQPQHF,TGTGCCACCAGCGGGAATCCTACAGGGGGGAATGGGCAGCCCCAGCATTTT
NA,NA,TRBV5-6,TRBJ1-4,CASKREGGEKLFF,TGTGCCAGCAAGAGGGAGGGAGGTGAAAAACTGTTTTTT
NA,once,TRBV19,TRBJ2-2,CASSTATLTNTGELFF,TGTGCCAGTAGCACGGCGACACTGACGAACACCGGGGAGCTGTTTTTT
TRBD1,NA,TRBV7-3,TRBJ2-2,CASSLSPGQANTGELFF,TGTGCCAGCAGCTTATCCCCAGGACAGGCCAACACCGGGGAGCTGTTTTTT
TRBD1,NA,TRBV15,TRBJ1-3,CATSRDLGGYGNTIYF,TGTGCCACCAGCAGAGATTTAGGGGGCTATGGAAACACCATATATTTT
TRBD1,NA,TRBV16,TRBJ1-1,CASSQSRQGSTEAFF,TGTGCCAGCAGCCAATCAAGACAGGGAAGTACTGAAGCTTTCTTT
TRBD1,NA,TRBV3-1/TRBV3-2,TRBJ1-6,CASSPGQFKSPLHF,TGTGCCAGCAGCCCGGGACAGTTTAAATCACCCCTCCACTTT
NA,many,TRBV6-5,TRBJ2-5,CASSSTRGAQTQYF,TGTGCCAGCAGTTCAACTAGAGGAGCGCAGACCCAGTACTTC
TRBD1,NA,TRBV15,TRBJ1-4,CATSRDQEGAGEKLFF,TGTGCCACCAGCAGAGATCAGGAGGGGGCAGGTGAAAAACTGTTTTTT
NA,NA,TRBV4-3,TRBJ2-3,CASSQEPAWRNTDTQYF,TGCGCCAGCAGCCAAGAGCCAGCGTGGAGGAATACAGATACGCAGTATTTT
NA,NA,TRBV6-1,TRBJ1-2,CASSEQVILGGYTF,TGTGCCAGCAGTGAACAGGTGATCCTCGGTGGCTACACCTTC
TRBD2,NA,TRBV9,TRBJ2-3,CASSVLAGAADTQYF,TGTGCCAGCAGCGTTCTAGCGGGTGCTGCAGATACGCAGTATTTT
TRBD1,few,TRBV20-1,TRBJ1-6,CSASNRGFGISPLHF,TGCAGTGCTAGTAACAGGGGATTCGGGATTTCACCCCTCCACTTT
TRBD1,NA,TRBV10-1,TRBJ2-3,CASSESPGTGSDTQYF,TGCGCCAGCAGTGAGTCTCCCGGGACAGGGTCAGATACGCAGTATTTT
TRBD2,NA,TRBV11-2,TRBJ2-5,CASSSRPSGNQETQYF,TGTGCCAGCAGCTCTCGGCCTAGCGGTAACCAAGAGACCCAGTACTTC
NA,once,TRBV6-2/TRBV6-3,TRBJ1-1,CASSYFQVGTEAFF,TGTGCCAGCAGTTACTTTCAGGTTGGGACTGAAGCTTTCTTT
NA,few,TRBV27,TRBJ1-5,CASSFQGGVGNQPQHF,TGTGCCAGCAGTTTCCAAGGAGGGGTTGGCAATCAGCCCCAGCATTTT
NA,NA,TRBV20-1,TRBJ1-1,CSASGDTEAFF,TGCAGTGCATCAGGGGACACTGAAGCTTTCTTT
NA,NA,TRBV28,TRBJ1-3,CASSSAWNTIYF,TGTGCCAGCAGCTCTGCGTGGAACACCATATATTTT
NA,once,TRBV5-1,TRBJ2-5,CASSLQGKETQYF,TGCGCCAGCAGCTTGCAGGGGAAAGAGACCCAGTACTTC